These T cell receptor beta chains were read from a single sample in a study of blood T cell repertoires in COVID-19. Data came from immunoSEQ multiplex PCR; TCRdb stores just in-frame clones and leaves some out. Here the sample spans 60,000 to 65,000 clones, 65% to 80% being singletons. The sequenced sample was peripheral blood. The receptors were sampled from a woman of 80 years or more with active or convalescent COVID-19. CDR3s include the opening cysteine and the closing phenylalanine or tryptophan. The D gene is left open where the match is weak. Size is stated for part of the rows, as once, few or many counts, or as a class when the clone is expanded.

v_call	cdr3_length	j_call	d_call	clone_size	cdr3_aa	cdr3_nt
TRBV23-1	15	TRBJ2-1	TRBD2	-	CASSPSGDAYNEQFF	TGCGCCAGCAGTCCAAGCGGGGACGCCTACAATGAGCAGTTCTTC
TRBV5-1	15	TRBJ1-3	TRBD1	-	CASSDRDRGGNTIYF	TGCGCCAGCAGCGACCGGGACAGGGGTGGAAACACCATATATTTT
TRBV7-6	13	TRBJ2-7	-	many	CASSPPTSYEQYF	TGTGCCAGCAGCCCTCCGACATCCTACGAGCAGTACTTC
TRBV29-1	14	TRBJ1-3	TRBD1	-	CSVTGGFLGNTIYF	TGCAGCGTTACAGGGGGTTTTCTCGGAAACACCATATATTTT
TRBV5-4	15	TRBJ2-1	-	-	CASSGGTHTWGEQFF	TGTGCCAGCAGCGGCGGGACTCACACCTGGGGGGAGCAGTTCTTC
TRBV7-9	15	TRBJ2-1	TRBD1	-	CASTAETGGLGEQFF	TGTGCCAGCACCGCCGAGACAGGGGGCCTGGGTGAGCAGTTCTTC
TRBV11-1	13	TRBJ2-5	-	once	CASSRGIRETQYF	TGTGCCAGCAGCCGAGGAATAAGGGAGACCCAGTACTTC
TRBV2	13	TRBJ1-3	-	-	CASARGMGNTIYF	TGTGCCAGCGCTAGGGGAATGGGAAACACCATATATTTT
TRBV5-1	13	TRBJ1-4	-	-	CASSLQINEKLFF	TGCGCCAGCAGCTTGCAGATTAATGAAAAACTGTTTTTT
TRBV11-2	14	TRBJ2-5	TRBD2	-	CASSLWGGEETQYF	TGTGCCAGCAGCTTATGGGGGGGGGAAGAGACCCAGTACTTC
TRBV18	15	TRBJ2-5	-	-	CASSPPMGAQETQYF	TGTGCCAGCTCACCACCAATGGGGGCCCAAGAGACCCAGTACTTC
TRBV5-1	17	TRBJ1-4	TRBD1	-	CASSLDRQGATNEKLFF	TGCGCCAGCAGCTTGGACCGACAGGGGGCTACTAATGAAAAACTGTTTTTT
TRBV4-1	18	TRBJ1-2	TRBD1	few	CASSQDRGDAGGNYGYTF	TGCGCCAGCAGCCAAGATCGAGGAGATGCAGGGGGCAACTATGGCTACACCTTC
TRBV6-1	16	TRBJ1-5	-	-	CASSDTHRATNQPQHF	TGTGCCAGCAGTGATACCCACAGGGCCACCAATCAGCCCCAGCATTTT
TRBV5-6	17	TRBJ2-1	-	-	CASSDPGGPSSYNEQFF	TGTGCCAGCAGCGACCCCGGGGGGCCCAGCTCCTACAATGAGCAGTTCTTC
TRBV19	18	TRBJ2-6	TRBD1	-	CASSQPGTGYSGANVLTF	TGTGCCAGTAGCCAACCCGGGACAGGGTACTCTGGGGCCAACGTCCTGACTTTC
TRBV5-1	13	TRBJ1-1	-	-	CASSSQGLDEAFF	TGCGCCAGCAGCTCCCAGGGTTTGGATGAAGCTTTCTTT
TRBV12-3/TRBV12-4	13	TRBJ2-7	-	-	CASSLYPAYEQYF	TGTGCCAGCAGCCTCTATCCCGCCTACGAGCAGTACTTC
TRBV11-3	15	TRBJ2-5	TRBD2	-	CASSRGTSVQETQYF	TGTGCCAGCAGCCGCGGGACTAGCGTTCAAGAGACCCAGTACTTC
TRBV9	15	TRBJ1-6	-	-	CASSTEGGINSPLHF	TGTGCCAGTTCGACGGAAGGAGGGATTAATTCACCCCTCCACTTT
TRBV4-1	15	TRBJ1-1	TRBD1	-	CASSRGQGANTEAFF	TGCGCCAGCAGCAGGGGACAGGGGGCGAATACTGAAGCTTTCTTT
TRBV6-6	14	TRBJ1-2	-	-	CASSYGGESYGYTF	TGTGCCAGCAGTTACGGGGGGGAATCCTATGGCTACACCTTC
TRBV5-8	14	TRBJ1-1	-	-	CASSLDDRDTEAFF	TGTGCCAGCAGCTTGGATGACCGGGACACTGAAGCTTTCTTT
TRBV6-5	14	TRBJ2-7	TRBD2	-	CASSRSSGGSEQYF	TGTGCCAGCAGCCGATCTAGCGGGGGCTCCGAGCAGTACTTC
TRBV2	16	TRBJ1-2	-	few	CASSDVRTDSSYGYTF	TGTGCCAGCAGTGATGTTCGGACTGACTCGAGCTATGGCTACACCTTC
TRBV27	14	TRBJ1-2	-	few	CASSPTGGNYGYTF	TGTGCCAGCAGCCCCACAGGAGGGAACTATGGCTACACCTTC
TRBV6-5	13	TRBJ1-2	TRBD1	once	CASSRSGGWGYTF	TGTGCCAGCAGCCGCTCAGGGGGCTGGGGCTACACCTTC
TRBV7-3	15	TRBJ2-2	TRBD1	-	CASSLGQGTGGELFF	TGTGCCAGCAGCTTGGGACAGGGGACGGGCGGGGAGCTGTTTTTT
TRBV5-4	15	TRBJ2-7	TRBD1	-	CASSRKDRGAYEQYF	TGTGCCAGCAGCAGAAAAGACAGGGGTGCCTACGAGCAGTACTTC
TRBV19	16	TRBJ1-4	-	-	CASSKGVRQFNEKLFF	TGTGCCAGTAGTAAGGGGGTTCGGCAGTTTAATGAAAAACTGTTTTTT
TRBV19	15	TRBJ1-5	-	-	CASSRTAHSNQPQHF	TGTGCCAGTAGTAGGACAGCTCATAGCAATCAGCCCCAGCATTTT
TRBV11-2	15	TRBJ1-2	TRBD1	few	CASSLHPGQAYGYTF	TGTGCCAGCAGCTTACATCCGGGACAGGCTTATGGCTACACCTTC
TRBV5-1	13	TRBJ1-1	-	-	CASSLDGKTEAFF	TGCGCCAGCAGCTTGGATGGCAAGACTGAAGCTTTCTTT
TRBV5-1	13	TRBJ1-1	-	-	CASSPHTNTEAFF	TGCGCCAGCAGCCCCCACACGAACACTGAAGCTTTCTTT
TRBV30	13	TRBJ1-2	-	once	CAWRGRGEDGYTF	TGTGCCTGGAGGGGGAGGGGGGAAGATGGCTACACCTTC
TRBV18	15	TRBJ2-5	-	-	CASSPPSRGGETQYF	TGTGCCAGCTCACCACCGTCCAGGGGAGGGGAGACCCAGTACTTC
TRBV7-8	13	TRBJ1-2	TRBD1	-	CASSLQQGDAYTF	TGTGCCAGCAGCTTACAACAGGGGGACGCCTACACCTTC
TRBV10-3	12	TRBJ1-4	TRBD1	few	CATQGAEEKLFF	TGTGCCACTCAGGGGGCTGAGGAAAAACTGTTTTTT
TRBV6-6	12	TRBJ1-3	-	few	CASNDFGNTIYF	TGTGCCAGCAACGACTTCGGAAACACCATATATTTT
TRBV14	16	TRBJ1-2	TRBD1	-	CASSHVGTVPIAGYTF	TGTGCCAGCAGCCATGTTGGGACAGTCCCCATAGCGGGCTACACCTTC
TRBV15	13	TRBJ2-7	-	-	CATSAGVDYEQYF	TGTGCCACCAGCGCAGGGGTCGACTACGAGCAGTACTTC
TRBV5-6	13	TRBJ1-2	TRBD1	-	CASSYDRAKGYTF	TGTGCCAGCAGCTACGACAGGGCGAAGGGCTACACCTTC
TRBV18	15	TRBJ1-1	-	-	CASSLSKQGITEAFF	TGTGCCAGCTCACTTTCAAAACAGGGAATCACTGAAGCTTTCTTT
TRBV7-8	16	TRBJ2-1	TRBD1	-	CASSLFRDRAYNEQFF	TGTGCCAGCAGCTTATTTCGGGACAGGGCATACAATGAGCAGTTCTTC
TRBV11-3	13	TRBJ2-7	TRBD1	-	CASSATGAGEQYF	TGTGCCAGCAGTGCAACAGGGGCCGGCGAGCAGTACTTC
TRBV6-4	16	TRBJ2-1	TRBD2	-	CASSDHERGGYNEQFF	TGTGCCAGCAGTGACCATGAGCGGGGGGGGTACAATGAGCAGTTCTTC
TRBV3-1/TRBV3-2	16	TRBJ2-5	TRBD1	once	CASSQDLGQGGETQYF	TGTGCCAGCAGCCAAGATTTGGGACAGGGAGGGGAGACCCAGTACTTC
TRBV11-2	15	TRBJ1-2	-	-	CASSLDFGGGHGYTF	TGTGCCAGCAGCTTAGATTTCGGGGGAGGGCATGGCTACACCTTC
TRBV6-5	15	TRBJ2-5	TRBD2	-	CASSRTSGVQETQYF	TGTGCCAGCAGTCGGACTAGCGGGGTTCAAGAGACCCAGTACTTC
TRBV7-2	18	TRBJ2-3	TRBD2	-	CASSLRGTSGVRRDTQYF	TGTGCCAGCAGCTTAAGGGGGACTAGCGGGGTAAGAAGGGATACGCAGTATTTT
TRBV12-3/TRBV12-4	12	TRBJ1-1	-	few	CASSLRAGKAFF	TGTGCCAGCAGTTTAAGGGCAGGGAAAGCTTTCTTT
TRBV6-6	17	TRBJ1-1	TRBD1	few	CASSPITGGQYYTEAFF	TGTGCCAGCAGTCCTATTACAGGGGGCCAGTATTACACTGAAGCTTTCTTT
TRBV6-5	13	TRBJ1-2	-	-	CASRSTVNYGYTF	TGTGCCAGCAGATCGACAGTTAACTATGGCTACACCTTC
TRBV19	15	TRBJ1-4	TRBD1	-	CASSIPGQRNEKLFF	TGTGCCAGTAGTATACCGGGACAGAGGAATGAAAAACTGTTTTTT
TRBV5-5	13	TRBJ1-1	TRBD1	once	CASSSSGQPQAFF	TGTGCCAGCAGCTCCTCGGGACAGCCCCAAGCTTTCTTT
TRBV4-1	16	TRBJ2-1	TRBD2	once	CASSQEGSGGAGEQFF	TGCGCCAGCAGCCAAGAGGGAAGCGGGGGGGCCGGCGAGCAGTTCTTC
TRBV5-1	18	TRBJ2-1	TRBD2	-	CASSWSSGGALSYNEQFF	TGCGCCAGCAGCTGGAGTAGCGGGGGGGCTTTATCCTACAATGAGCAGTTCTTC
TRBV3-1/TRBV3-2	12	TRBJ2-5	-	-	CASSHSGETQYF	TGTGCCAGCAGCCATTCCGGGGAGACCCAGTACTTC
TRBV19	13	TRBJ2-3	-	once	CASSWQGTDTQYF	TGTGCCAGTAGTTGGCAGGGCACAGATACGCAGTATTTT